Listed here are 25 T cell receptor beta chains from one sample, sequenced in a study of blood T cell repertoires in COVID-19. Assay: immunoSEQ multiplex PCR; the TCRdb copy retains only in-frame clones and omits some. The sample consists of 110,000 to 150,000 clones, around 87% of them appearing once. Sequencing was done on a sample of PBMCs or T cells enriched from blood (not recorded which). These receptor sequences come from a man aged 55 to 69 who had recovered from COVID-19.

The table lists this clone with a count of one. V is TRBV3-1 (or the pseudogene TRBV3-2) and J is TRBJ1-3; TRBD1 is a possible D gene (6 bases). This CDR3 comprises 16 residues. Trimming removed 4 bases at V and 0 bases at J, with 13 bases between. Germline values: CDR1 LGHDT, CDR2 YNNKEL (reference sequence). The CDR3 nucleotides are TGTGCCAGCAGCCTAGGGCAGGGGAACTCTGGAAACACCATATATTTT. Amino acid sequence: CASSLGQGNSGNTIYF.

The chain links TRBV7-9 to TRBJ1-2; 8 bases fit TRBD1. The CDR3 runs to 11 residues. The trim removed 4 bases at V and 12 bases at J, leaving 4 bases unmatched. Germline V gene lookup returns CDR1 SEHNR and CDR2 FQNEAQ (reference sequence). The CDR3 bases are TGTGCCAGCAGCTCAGGGGGCGCGGACACCTTC. Translation gives CASSSGGADTF.

The gene calls are TRBV5-4 and TRBJ2-2; D might be TRBD1 (6 bases). Trimming took off 4 bases at V and 0 bases at J, with 10 bases between the two ends. The CDR3 covers 15 residues. Germline CDR1 SGHNT, CDR2 YYREEE (reference sequence). As DNA, the CDR3 is TGTGCCAGCAGCGATTACAGGGCGAACACCGGGGAGCTGTTTTTT. Amino acids: CASSDYRANTGELFF.

The chain recombines TRBV20-1 with TRBJ1-5; no firm D call. Germline V gives CDR1 DFQATT, CDR2 SNEGSKA (reference sequence). Trimming removed 3 bases at V and 7 bases at J, with 10 bases between. The CDR3 runs to 12 residues. The CDR3 DNA reads TGCAGTGCTAGTAAGGTCAGGCAGCCCCAGCATTTT. Protein: CSASKVRQPQHF.

This clone occurred a few times. The chain uses TRBV10-3 and TRBJ2-5; a weak D match, TRBD2 (5 bases). V was clipped by 2 bases and J by 1 base, with 14 bases between them. Germline V lookup: CDR1 ENHRY, CDR2 SYGVKD. The CDR3 is 16 amino acids. CDR3 in amino acids: CAISEGRSGPQETQYF. CDR3 bases: TGTGCCATCAGTGAGGGTAGGAGCGGCCCCCAAGAGACCCAGTACTTC.

The rearrangement joins TRBV3-1 (or the pseudogene TRBV3-2) to TRBJ1-6; 7 nucleotides align to TRBD1. Per germline, CDR1 LGHDT and CDR2 YNNKEL (reference sequence). J gave up 6 bases and V 4 bases, and 3 bases lay outside the gene matches. The CDR3 runs to 14 residues. The CDR3 region is CASSRTGSNSPLHF. Written as DNA, the CDR3 is TGTGCCAGCAGCCGGACAGGCTCTAATTCACCCCTCCACTTT.

The chain couples TRBV6-6 to TRBJ2-1; a possible D gene is TRBD1 (9 bases). The CDR3 loop spans 16 amino acids. CDR1 and CDR2 from the germline V gene are MNHNY and SVGAGI (reference sequence). Trimming removed 6 bases from V and 9 bases from J, with 24 bases in between. CDR3: CASSPSAGGQGGEQFF. CDR3 nucleotides: TGTGCCAGCAGCCCTAGCGCGGGGGGACAGGGTGGTGAGCAGTTCTTC.

V and J are TRBV7-3 and TRBJ2-2; 14 bases agree with TRBD2. CDR3 size: 20 residues. In germline, CDR1 is SGHTA, CDR2 FQGTGA. Trimming at V came to 4 bases and at J to 0 bases, leaving 10 bases not matched to a gene. CDR3 nucleotide sequence: TGTGCCAGCAGCTCCCCGGGACTAGCGGGGGTTCCCGCGAACACCGGGGAGCTGTTTTTT. The encoded protein is CASSSPGLAGVPANTGELFF.

The chain joins TRBV30 to TRBJ1-5; possibly TRBD1 for D (5 bases). The V gene lost 1 base and the J gene lost 2 bases, with 12 bases spanning the gap. The CDR3 totals 15 residues. Germline CDR1 reads GTSNPN; CDR2 reads SVGIG (reference sequence). DNA of the CDR3: TGTGCCTGGAGTGGGGGGGTAATAGGCAATCAGCCCCAGCATTTT. Translation gives CAWSGGVIGNQPQHF.

This clone was counted once. The V and J genes are TRBV4-2 and TRBJ1-6, with D possibly matching TRBD1 (5 bases). CDR1 is LGHNA, CDR2 YNFKEQ, per germline. The CDR3 sequence is 15 residues long. The V end lost 4 bases, the J end lost 3 bases, and 10 bases lay between the germline ends. The CDR3 DNA reads TGTGCCAGCAGCCTGGACAACCTCTATAATTCACCCCTCCACTTT. Translation: CASSLDNLYNSPLHF.

V and J are TRBV18 and TRBJ1-2; D remains unclear. Germline V gene data show CDR1 as KGHSH and CDR2 as LQKENI. CDR3 length equals 14 residues. The V gene lost 3 bases and the J gene lost 2 bases, with 10 bases spanning the gap. The CDR3 protein is CASSPGSVNYGYTF. The CDR3, as DNA: TGTGCCAGCTCACCCGGGTCAGTAAACTATGGCTACACCTTC.

The rearrangement joins TRBV28 to TRBJ1-1; 9 nucleotides line up with TRBD1. The CDR3 sequence is 16 residues long. Germline CDR1 MDHEN, CDR2 SYDVKM. J lost 6 bases, V lost 7 bases, and 15 bases had no gene match. Here the CDR3 reads CASIEQGARISPEAFF. The CDR3 DNA sequence: TGTGCCAGCATCGAACAGGGGGCGCGTATTAGTCCTGAAGCTTTCTTT.

The chain combines TRBV19 with TRBJ2-7; TRBD2 is a possible D gene (6 bases). Trimming stripped 2 bases from V and 6 bases from J, with 8 bases between. The CDR3 runs 12 residues. The V gene's germline CDR1 is LNHDA and CDR2 SQIVND (reference sequence). CDR3 in DNA: TGTGCCAGTAGTATAAGGGGAGGCGAGCAGTACTTC. The encoded protein is CASSIRGGEQYF.

V usage is TRBV30 and J usage is TRBJ1-1, with unresolved D. CDR1 GTSNPN and CDR2 SVGIG come from the germline V gene (reference sequence). The V and J ends lost 4 bases and 0 bases respectively, with 12 bases between them. The CDR3 length is 14 residues. CDR3 DNA sequence: TGTGCCTGGAAGGTTGGGCAGTTGAACACTGAAGCTTTCTTT. This encodes CAWKVGQLNTEAFF.

The genes are TRBV4-1 and TRBJ2-7, with 7 bases matching TRBD2. The germline CDR1 and CDR2 sequences are MGHRA and YSYEKL. The CDR3 covers 14 residues. V shed 1 base and J 4 bases; nucleotides not matched to a gene: 4. The CDR3 spells CASSQGGGQYEQYF. Here the CDR3 DNA reads TGCGCCAGCAGCCAAGGGGGAGGGCAGTACGAGCAGTACTTC.

The chain employs TRBV7-9 and TRBJ1-6, with a weak D call TRBD1 (5 bases). The germline V gene has CDR1 SEHNR and CDR2 FQNEAQ (reference sequence). V gave up 2 bases and J gave up 9 bases, with 14 bases separating them. The CDR3 spans 15 residues. In DNA, the CDR3 is TGTGCCAGCAGCTTATTATCGGGGGATCGTTCACCCCTCCACTTT. Residues: CASSLLSGDRSPLHF.

This clone has a single count. The rearrangement joins TRBV28 to TRBJ1-2; possibly TRBD1 for D (5 bases). This CDR3 contains 11 residues. Per the germline V gene, CDR1 is MDHEN and CDR2 is SYDVKM. Trimming removed 5 bases at V and 10 bases at J, with 11 bases between. CDR3 region: CASSPGLHYTF. The CDR3 bases are TGTGCCAGCAGTCCGGGACTCCACTACACCTTC.

CDR3 nucleotide sequence: TGTGCCAGCAGTGAAGAAAGGCGAAAAAGGCGGTCAGACTATGGCTACACCTTC. Translation gives CASSEERRKRRSDYGYTF. The chain joins TRBV6-1 to TRBJ1-2; D uncertain. Germline V gene data show CDR1 as MNHNS and CDR2 as SASEGT. The length of the CDR3 is 18 residues. Trimming removed 1 base at V and 3 bases at J, with 21 bases between.

The rearrangement uses TRBV18 and TRBJ1-3; a weak D match, TRBD1 (5 bases). CDR3 size: 14 residues. CDR1 and CDR2 (germline): KGHSH, LQKENI. With 3 bases removed from V and 7 bases from J, the gap between germline ends came to 13 bases. DNA for the CDR3: TGTGCCAGCTCACCGGCTGGGGGGTCGAACACCATATATTTT. Its protein is CASSPAGGSNTIYF.

The chain joins TRBV4-1 to TRBJ2-7; the D is unclear. V was shortened by 0 bases and J by 5 bases, with 14 bases between the two germline ends. Per the germline V gene, CDR1 is MGHRA and CDR2 is YSYEKL. This CDR3 is 15 amino acids long. Written as DNA, the CDR3 is TGCGCCAGCAGCCAAGAGGGCAATGGTTTAAACGAGCAGTACTTC. Protein product: CASSQEGNGLNEQYF.

This clone is a singleton in its sample. The chain uses TRBV27 and TRBJ1-2, with D perhaps TRBD1 (6 bases). V shed 0 bases and J shed 9 bases, with 14 bases lying between them. The CDR3 is 14 amino acids. CDR1 is MNHEY and CDR2 is SMNVEV in the germline V gene (reference sequence). CDR3 DNA: TGTGCCAGCAGTTTATCACCCAGGGGTGGTAGCTACACCTTC. It translates to CASSLSPRGGSYTF.

The V gene is TRBV2, the J gene TRBJ2-5; 7 bases match TRBD1. The CDR3 loop spans 15 amino acids. The germline V gene has CDR1 SNHLY and CDR2 FYNNEI. Trimming removed 1 base from V and 5 bases from J; junction bases left unmatched: 7. CDR3 sequence: CASSEDRGPRETQYF. The CDR3 DNA reads TGTGCCAGCAGTGAAGACAGGGGCCCTAGGGAGACCCAGTACTTC.

The V call is TRBV9, the J call TRBJ2-1; D perhaps matches TRBD2 (5 bases). Per germline, CDR1 SGDLS and CDR2 YYNGEE. This CDR3 has 15 residues. Trimming left V 4 bases short and J 3 bases short, with 14 bases between. CDR3 protein: CASSPLAPGYNEQFF. The CDR3 DNA follows: TGTGCCAGCAGCCCCCTAGCCCCAGGCTACAATGAGCAGTTCTTC.

The V gene is TRBV4-1, the J gene TRBJ2-7; unclear D gene. The length of the CDR3 is 13 residues. Germline V gene lookup returns CDR1 MGHRA and CDR2 YSYEKL. Trimming left V 4 bases short and J 0 bases short, with 7 bases between. As DNA, the CDR3 is TGCGCCAGCAGCCCCCTTAACTCCTACGAGCAGTACTTC. This codes for CASSPLNSYEQYF.

In its sample, this clone was seen once. Within the sample, other DNA sequences also encode this same CDR3. The chain couples TRBV3-1 (or the pseudogene TRBV3-2) to TRBJ1-6; D not resolved. Germline-derived CDR1 and CDR2 are LGHDT and YNNKEL (reference sequence). The CDR3 consists of 14 residues. Trimming took 1 base from V and 7 from J, leaving 8 bases between them. The CDR3 protein is CASSQAGSNSPLHF. The CDR3 DNA reads TGTGCCAGCAGCCAAGCCGGGTCGAATTCACCCCTCCACTTT.